The 24 T cell receptor beta chains below come from one sample, sequenced in a study of cytomegalovirus exposure and HLA in healthy donors. Vbeta (60) and Jbeta (13) primers were used in the PCR. Data came from immunoSEQ multiplex PCR; TCRdb stores just in-frame clones and leaves some out. Its table lists about 120,000 clones. Sequenced input: PBMCs. The receptors stem from a man in his late teens or twenties in good health and CMV-seronegative.

This sequence joins TRBV11-2 and TRBJ1-2; weak D call: TRBD1 (5 bases). CDR1 is SGHAT and CDR2 is FQNNGV in the germline V gene. The CDR3 contains 14 residues. Trimming shortened V by 4 bases and J by 4 bases, and 13 bases separated the two germline ends. CDR3 nucleotide sequence: TGTGCCAGCAGCTCCCTGTCAGGGCTCTATGGCTACACCTTC. This encodes CASSSLSGLYGYTF.

This chain links TRBV29-1 with TRBJ1-2, with D maybe TRBD1 (5 bases). Between the trimmed V and J ends, which lost 6 bases and 5 bases, there was a span of 19 bases. The CDR3 runs to 14 residues. CDR1 and CDR2 from the germline V gene are SQVTM and ANQGSEA. The CDR3 protein is CSVGGEGTGYGYTF. CDR3 DNA sequence: TGCAGCGTGGGGGGTGAGGGAACGGGTTATGGCTACACCTTC.

The chain links TRBV5-4 to TRBJ2-3; TRBD2 matches at 8 bases. The CDR3 contains 16 residues. Germline V lookup: CDR1 SGHNT, CDR2 YYREEE (reference sequence). V lost 3 bases, J lost 1 base, and 7 bases stayed unmatched. CDR3 sequence: CASSSPWREGTDTQYF. The CDR3 region has the DNA TGTGCCAGCAGCTCTCCATGGCGGGAGGGCACAGATACGCAGTATTTT.

The V call is TRBV7-2, the J call TRBJ2-1; 10 bases line up with TRBD2. V lost 5 bases to trimming and J lost 8 bases; unmatched junction nucleotides: 12. Germline loops: CDR1 SGHTA, CDR2 FQGNSA. This CDR3 has 16 residues. CDR3 DNA sequence: TGTGCCAGCAGCCTAACTAGGGCTAGCGGGAGCGATGAGCAGTTCTTC. This sequence encodes CASSLTRASGSDEQFF.

The rearrangement links TRBV9 to TRBJ1-5; D unclear. The germline V and J ends were trimmed by 4 bases and 7 bases, with 12 bases remaining between them. Germline CDR1 SGDLS, CDR2 YYNGEE. CDR3 length: 13 amino acids. In nucleotides, the CDR3 is TGTGCCAGCAGCCCCCAAGAGGGACAGCCCCAGCATTTT. It codes for CASSPQEGQPQHF.

V gene TRBV4-2 combines with J gene TRBJ1-2, with 11 bases lining up with TRBD1. Germline trimming cut 0 bases from V and 4 bases from J; bases unmatched to any gene: 4. Germline V CDR1 and CDR2: LGHNA, YNFKEQ. The CDR3 is 16 amino acids. Here the CDR3 reads CASSQDDGQGAYGYTF. CDR3 DNA: TGTGCCAGCAGCCAAGATGACGGACAGGGGGCCTATGGCTACACCTTC.

The V gene is TRBV5-1, the J gene TRBJ1-4; 9 bases fit TRBD1. V trimming: 4 bases; J trimming: 8 bases; junction bases outside the gene matches: 12. The germline CDR1 and CDR2 sequences are SGHRS and YFSETQ. The CDR3 covers 16 residues. DNA for the CDR3: TGCGCCAGCAGCGGGGGGACAGGGTCCGGAGGGGAAAAACTGTTTTTT. Encoded protein: CASSGGTGSGGEKLFF.

The gene calls are TRBV7-2 and TRBJ2-3; D is possibly TRBD1 (6 bases). Deletions cut 3 bases from V and 13 bases from J, with 23 bases between. From germline, CDR1 is SGHTA and CDR2 FQGNSA. CDR3 length: 15 amino acids. This CDR3 is CASSFTTGVAVEEYF. DNA of the CDR3: TGTGCCAGCAGCTTTACGACAGGTGTGGCGGTCGAGGAGTATTTT.

The chain employs TRBV28 and TRBJ2-7; 10 nucleotides align to TRBD1. CDR3 size: 14 residues. Per germline, CDR1 MDHEN and CDR2 SYDVKM. With 6 bases clipped from V and 7 bases from J, the junction kept 9 bases outside the gene matches. The CDR3 nucleotides read TGTGCCAGCAGCCCGACAGGGGGCAGGGTTGAGCAGTACTTC. This codes for CASSPTGGRVEQYF.

V and J are TRBV18 and TRBJ1-2; D is undetermined. Trimming stripped 6 bases from V and 2 bases from J, with 19 bases between. Germline lookup yields CDR1 KGHSH and CDR2 LQKENI. This CDR3 has 16 amino acids. The CDR3 sequence: CASSQTGRLANYGYTF. CDR3 bases: TGTGCCAGCTCCCAAACTGGCAGGCTAGCAAACTATGGCTACACCTTC.

The rearrangement links TRBV6-6 to TRBJ1-1; the match to TRBD1 covers 7 bases. The CDR3 spans 14 residues. Germline loops: CDR1 MNHNY, CDR2 SVGAGI (reference sequence). The V segment lost 7 bases and the J segment 0 bases; nucleotides outside the gene matches: 5. The DNA for the CDR3 is TGTGCCAGCACCCGGACAGGTATGAACACTGAAGCTTTCTTT. Translated: CASTRTGMNTEAFF.

The V call is TRBV5-1, the J call TRBJ1-4; D ambiguous. V was shortened by 1 base and J by 8 bases, with 15 bases between the two germline ends. Germline V gene sequence: CDR1 SGHRS, CDR2 YFSETQ. This CDR3 has 15 residues. The CDR3 is CASSLQEGAREKLFF. Here the CDR3 DNA reads TGCGCCAGCAGCTTGCAGGAAGGCGCAAGGGAAAAACTGTTTTTT.

The genes are TRBV15 and TRBJ2-4; D perhaps matches TRBD1 (6 bases). This CDR3 region has 17 residues. Germline CDR1 LNHNV, CDR2 YYDKDF (reference sequence). Trimming shortened V by 2 bases and J by 1 base, and 15 bases separated the two germline ends. CDR3: CATSRREGGRAKNIQYF. The CDR3 nucleotides read TGTGCCACCAGCAGACGGGAAGGGGGTCGGGCCAAAAACATTCAGTACTTC.

The CDR3 DNA reads TGTGCCAGCAGCGCATCATTGGACAGCCTCTATGGCTACACCTTC. Its protein is CASSASLDSLYGYTF. The J gene is TRBJ1-2, the V gene TRBV9; tentatively, D is TRBD1 (6 bases). With 3 bases removed from V and 4 bases from J, the gap between germline ends came to 16 bases. There are 15 residues in the CDR3. Germline CDR1 and CDR2: SGDLS and YYNGEE.

This chain uses TRBV21-1 with TRBJ2-7; the D call TRBD1 from the table was never checked on the DNA. TRBV21-1 is reported as a pseudogene. This CDR3 has 18 amino acids. CDR3 residues: CASSKEQVDRLSSYEQYF. CDR3 nucleotide sequence: TGTGCCAGCAGCAAAGAACAGGTGGACAGGTTGAGCTCCTACGAGCAGTACTTC.

V usage is TRBV5-1 and J usage is TRBJ2-5, with D uncertain. The V gene lost 2 bases and the J gene lost 2 bases, with 7 bases spanning the gap. This CDR3 has 13 residues. CDR1 is SGHRS, CDR2 YFSETQ, per germline. The CDR3 region has the DNA TGCGCCAGCAGCTTCGGAGCACAAGAGACCCAGTACTTC. This codes for CASSFGAQETQYF. Complete variable domain (other parts from reference TRBV5-1 and TRBJ2-5): KAGVTQTPRYLIKTRGQQVTLSCSPISGHRSVSWYQQTPGQGLQFLFEYFSETQRNKGNFPGRFSGRQFSNSRSEMNVSTLELGDSALYLCASSFGAQETQYFGPGTRLLVL.

This CDR3 reads CAWLRGGSFAQYF. The CDR3 region has the DNA TGTGCCTGGTTGCGGGGGGGCAGTTTTGCCCAGTACTTC. The chain carries TRBV30 and TRBJ2-5; TRBD2 aligns across 9 bases. V shed 5 bases, J shed 9 bases, and the junction held 10 bases outside the gene matches. The CDR3 consists of 13 residues. The germline CDR1 and CDR2 sequences are GTSNPN and SVGIG (reference sequence).

The chain couples TRBV6-4 to TRBJ2-1; 10 nucleotides line up with TRBD2. Germline V CDR1 and CDR2: MRHNA, SNTAGT. Trimming cost V 4 bases and J 8 bases; bases outside gene matches: 11. This CDR3 has 16 amino acids. Written as DNA, the CDR3 is TGTGCCAGCAGTGCGGTCGGAGCGGGGGGGCCGTATGAGCAGTTCTTC. This sequence encodes CASSAVGAGGPYEQFF.

This chain uses TRBV10-1 with TRBJ2-7; D is possibly TRBD2 (5 bases). The V gene's germline CDR1 is WNHNN and CDR2 SYGVQD (reference sequence). The CDR3 has 16 amino acids. V gave up 0 bases and J gave up 2 bases, with 14 bases separating them. The CDR3 region is CASSESHGISPYEQYF. DNA of the CDR3: TGCGCCAGCAGTGAGTCGCACGGGATTTCTCCCTACGAGCAGTACTTC.

This rearrangement joins TRBV9 to TRBJ1-1; D is unresolved. This CDR3 has 15 amino acids. Between the trimmed V and J ends, which lost 2 bases and 1 base, there was a span of 12 bases. CDR1 is SGDLS and CDR2 is YYNGEE in the germline V gene. The CDR3 DNA sequence: TGTGCCAGCAGCGTTGAGGGCAGGACGAACACTGAAGCTTTCTTT. It is translated as CASSVEGRTNTEAFF.

The rearrangement links TRBV7-8 to TRBJ2-7; 8 bases line up with TRBD1. CDR3 length: 16 amino acids. Germline CDR1 SGHVS, CDR2 FQNEAQ. V trimming: 2 bases; J trimming: 6 bases; junction bases outside the gene matches: 12. This chain's CDR3 is CASSLRRDRRWFEQYF. The CDR3 coding sequence is TGTGCCAGCAGCTTACGCCGGGACAGGAGGTGGTTCGAGCAGTACTTC.

This chain joins TRBV29-1 and TRBJ1-2; 8 positions agree with TRBD1. V lost 3 bases and J lost 4; bases outside the gene matches: 4. There are 13 residues in the CDR3. Germline CDR1 and CDR2: SQVTM and ANQGSEA. The CDR3 DNA reads TGCAGCGTTGACTCCGGACAGGGCTATGGCTACACCTTC. This sequence encodes CSVDSGQGYGYTF.

The rearrangement joins TRBV7-2 to TRBJ1-4; 11 bases align to TRBD1. Trimming removed 4 bases from V and 10 bases from J; junction bases left unmatched: 14. Germline loops: CDR1 SGHTA, CDR2 FQGNSA. This CDR3 is 17 amino acids long. The CDR3 reads CASSSPPGQGVFGKLFF. The CDR3 nucleotides are TGTGCCAGCAGCTCCCCCCCGGGACAGGGGGTCTTCGGAAAACTGTTTTTT.

The chain is built from TRBV28 and TRBJ1-1; the D is unclear. V shed 2 bases and J shed 0 bases, with 7 bases lying between them. Germline CDR1 is MDHEN and CDR2 is SYDVKM. The CDR3 contains 14 residues. Written as DNA, the CDR3 is TGTGCCAGCAGTTTAATAAACATGAACACTGAAGCTTTCTTT. Translation gives CASSLINMNTEAFF. Full variable domain (missing parts from reference TRBV28 and TRBJ1-1): DVKVTQSSRYLVKRTGEKVFLECVQDMDHENMFWYRQDPGLGLRLIYFSYDVKMKEKGDIPEGYSVSREKKERFSLILESASTNQTSMYLCASSLINMNTEAFFGQGTRLTVV.